This T cell receptor beta chain is drawn from a study of shared clonotypes between healthy human individuals. CDR1 is LNHNV, CDR2 YYDKDF, per germline (reference sequence). This CDR3 is 14 amino acids long. V lost 5 bases, J lost 0 bases, and 8 bases lay in between. General study points: Larger richness was generally estimated for naive than memory subsets.

Turning to this clone: What it binds is not known.

TCRdb's copy holds only in-frame clones and misses some; the assay was immunoSEQ multiplex PCR. The data contain hundreds of thousands of clones, roughly 96% of them singletons. Material for sequencing was memory CD8+ T cells sorted from blood. Subset denoted: CD45RO+ cells pooled with CCR7-negative TemRA cells. The source is a young man in good health. The rearrangement links TRBV15 to TRBJ1-3; the D is unclear. CDR3 bases: TGTGCCACCAGCGGAGCGTCCTCTGGAAACACCATATATTTT. Translated: CATSGASSGNTIYF.